The TCR beta chain under discussion was sequenced for a study of T cell repertoires in cytomegalovirus infection. About the research overall: In public TCR beta signatures, there were indications of both CMV infection and matching HLA type. Findings and limits, study-wide: Dominant in the ex vivo response were TCR beta clonotypes restricted by HLA-C and specific for CMV. Public TCR beta family frequency separated CMV-and-HLA carriers, including in an independent cohort.

The germline V and J ends were trimmed by 3 bases and 8 bases, with 9 bases remaining between them. CDR3 length equals 12 residues. Germline assignment: CDR1 SGDLS and CDR2 YYNGEE. Regarding this clonotype: Antigen: not known.

One entry per CDR3 protein results from TCRdb running MiXCR on the reads. The sample includes 200,000 to 300,000 distinct CDR3 sequences, approximately 6.7% of them seen just once. This chain connects TRBV9 to TRBJ1-5, with unresolved D. The receptor's source is a human donor in good health (CMV status not recorded). Some clones in this sample may be carry-over from other donors' samples. The sample was PBMCs. This CDR3 reads CASSALTKPQHF. The DNA of the CDR3 is TGTGCCAGCAGCGCCCTCACTAAGCCCCAGCATTTT.